Below, 27 T cell receptor beta chains from the same sample are listed, as sequenced in a study of blood T cell dynamics during melanoma immunotherapy. Time point noted: pre-treatment baseline. Sequencing used immunoSEQ multiplex PCR; TCRdb keeps in-frame clones, though not all of them. This sample has roughly 13,000 clones, with 86% found just once. This material consisted of blood, taken from a patient treated with checkpoint blockade. These receptor sequences come from a human donor with melanoma.

This clone was detected once. The chain combines TRBV30 with TRBJ1-5; D not certain. Deletions cut 1 base from V and 5 bases from J, with 12 bases between. Germline loops: CDR1 GTSNPN, CDR2 SVGIG (reference sequence). The CDR3 is 14 residues long. The CDR3 protein is CAWSALPMDQPQHF. The CDR3 region has the DNA TGTGCCTGGAGTGCCCTCCCAATGGATCAGCCCCAGCATTTT.

The gene calls are TRBV7-2 and TRBJ2-7, with 10 bases lining up with TRBD1. The CDR3 is made up of 16 amino acids. With V trimmed by 1 base and J by 2 bases, 5 bases remained unmatched. The germline V gene has CDR1 SGHTA and CDR2 FQGNSA. CDR3 residues: CASSLGGTGAAYEQYF. Written as DNA, the CDR3 is TGTGCCAGCAGCTTAGGCGGGACAGGGGCGGCCTACGAGCAGTACTTC.

The rearrangement joins TRBV25-1 to TRBJ2-7; possibly TRBD1 for D (5 bases). CDR1 is MGHDK and CDR2 is SYGVNS in the germline V gene. Trimming left V 3 bases short and J 0 bases short, with 15 bases between. The length of the CDR3 is 16 residues. DNA of the CDR3: TGTGCCAGCAGTGAGGTCGGACATGCTGGCTCCTACGAGCAGTACTTC. Translating it yields CASSEVGHAGSYEQYF.

This chain connects TRBV28 to TRBJ1-4, with D possibly being TRBD1 (5 bases). CDR1 is MDHEN and CDR2 is SYDVKM in the germline V gene. Trimming shortened V by 5 bases and J by 8 bases, and 18 bases separated the two germline ends. The CDR3 extends over 15 amino acids. The CDR3 nucleotides are TGTGCCAGCAGTGATCACAGGCGCGGCTGGGAAAAACTGTTTTTT. Translated, it gives CASSDHRRGWEKLFF.

This chain connects TRBV30 to TRBJ1-5, with D tentatively TRBD1 (6 bases). CDR1 and CDR2 from the germline V gene are GTSNPN and SVGIG (reference sequence). Trimming removed 2 bases at V and 7 bases at J, with 15 bases between. The CDR3 consists of 14 residues. The CDR3 nucleotides read TGTGCCTGGAGTCGAATCACAGGGACCCAGCCCCAGCATTTT. Translation gives CAWSRITGTQPQHF.

The chain links TRBV15 to TRBJ1-2, with D possibly matching TRBD1 (6 bases). From germline, CDR1 is LNHNV and CDR2 YYDKDF (reference sequence). This CDR3 comprises 15 residues. With 5 bases removed from V and 4 bases from J, the gap between germline ends came to 17 bases. The CDR3 DNA reads as TGTGCCACCAGCGGAGCGGGGGCCCTTTCCTATGGCTACACCTTC. It translates to CATSGAGALSYGYTF.

The CDR3 nucleotides read TGTGCCAGCAGTGAACCACAGGGCGACACTGAAGCTTTCTTT. Protein product: CASSEPQGDTEAFF. V and J are TRBV25-1 and TRBJ1-1, with a possible D match to TRBD1 (6 bases). V was shortened by 2 bases and J by 3 bases, with 10 bases between the two germline ends. Per the germline V gene, CDR1 is MGHDK and CDR2 is SYGVNS. This CDR3 region has 14 residues.

The rearrangement joins TRBV10-2 to TRBJ2-7; D not certain. Trimming shortened V by 3 bases and J by 3 bases, and 6 bases separated the two germline ends. This CDR3 spans 12 amino acids. Germline assignment: CDR1 WSHSY and CDR2 SAAADI. The DNA of the CDR3 is TGCGCCAGCAGTGACTACAGCTACGAGCAGTACTTC. Translated, it gives CASSDYSYEQYF.

This clone appeared a few times. This sequence joins TRBV9 and TRBJ2-1, with TRBD1 matching 7 bases. The trim removed 0 bases at V and 10 bases at J, leaving 7 bases unmatched. Germline V gene data show CDR1 as SGDLS and CDR2 as YYNGEE. This CDR3 has 14 amino acids. The CDR3 here is CASSVEGAVEEQFF. CDR3 DNA sequence: TGTGCCAGCAGCGTAGAGGGGGCGGTAGAGGAGCAGTTCTTC.

This chain links TRBV9 with TRBJ2-5; perhaps TRBD1 as D (6 bases). Trimming stripped 0 bases from V and 1 base from J, with 10 bases between. The germline CDR1 and CDR2 sequences are SGDLS and YYNGEE. The CDR3 covers 15 residues. In nucleotides, the CDR3 is TGTGCCAGCAGCGTAGCTGGGGGCCCCCAAGAGACCCAGTACTTC. This sequence encodes CASSVAGGPQETQYF.

The V gene is TRBV5-1, the J gene TRBJ2-5; a weak D match, TRBD1 (6 bases). The DNA end favors TRBJ2-7, so the J call may be wrong. CDR1 and CDR2 from the germline V gene are SGHRS and YFSETQ. This CDR3 is built from 14 residues. This CDR3 reads CASGGQGYRYEQYF. CDR3 in DNA: TGCGCCAGCGGGGGCCAGGGTTACCGGTACGAGCAGTACTTC.

This chain joins TRBV27 and TRBJ2-1, with 8 bases identical to TRBD2. V dropped 8 bases and J dropped 6; count of bases not matched to a gene: 12. Germline CDR1 reads MNHEY; CDR2 reads SMNVEV (reference sequence). This CDR3 has 15 amino acids. In DNA, the CDR3 is TGTGCCAGCGGACGGTCAGCGGGGGTCCCCAATGAGCAGTTCTTC. Protein sequence: CASGRSAGVPNEQFF.

The V gene is TRBV7-9, the J gene TRBJ2-5; 11 nucleotides match TRBD2. The ends lost 1 base at V and 4 bases at J; junction bases unmatched: 5. Germline V gene lookup returns CDR1 SEHNR and CDR2 FQNEAQ (reference sequence). This CDR3 region has 16 residues. In nucleotides, the CDR3 is TGTGCCAGCAGCTTAGGTCGGCTAGCGGGAGGAGAGACCCAGTACTTC. This codes for CASSLGRLAGGETQYF.

V is TRBV19 and J is TRBJ1-1; D is possibly TRBD1 (5 bases). V lost 4 bases, J lost 2 bases, and 17 bases lay in between. Germline CDR1 is LNHDA and CDR2 is SQIVND (reference sequence). The CDR3 is 16 residues long. CDR3 amino acids: CASSKSPGEGNTEAFF. CDR3 DNA: TGTGCCAGTAGTAAGTCCCCGGGGGAAGGAAACACTGAAGCTTTCTTT. Looking up the rest from reference TRBV19 and TRBJ1-1 gives the full variable domain: DGGITQSPKYLFRKEGQNVTLSCEQNLNHDAMYWYRQDPGQGLRLIYYSQIVNDFQKGDIAEGYSVSREKKESFPLTVTSAQKNPTAFYLCASSKSPGEGNTEAFFGQGTRLTVV.

V gene TRBV6-4 combines with J gene TRBJ2-3; D is perhaps TRBD1 or TRBD2 (6 bases each). Germline V lookup: CDR1 MRHNA, CDR2 SNTAGT. The CDR3 runs 14 residues. The ends were cut back, 4 bases at V and 2 bases at J, with 10 bases in the middle. The CDR3 sequence is CASSGGAHTDTQYF. The CDR3 region has the DNA TGTGCCAGCAGTGGGGGGGCCCACACAGATACGCAGTATTTT.

The chain links TRBV19 to TRBJ2-1; 8 bases are a match to TRBD2. The V gene's germline CDR1 is LNHDA and CDR2 SQIVND (reference sequence). This CDR3 has 16 amino acids. J was trimmed by 10 bases and V by 5 bases; bases with no gene match: 16. This CDR3 reads CASSPRGGTQLLEQFF. The CDR3, as DNA: TGTGCCAGTAGTCCCCGGGGGGGGACACAGCTCCTGGAGCAGTTCTTC. The full variable domain, its missing parts supplied by reference TRBV19 and TRBJ2-1, is DGGITQSPKYLFRKEGQNVTLSCEQNLNHDAMYWYRQDPGQGLRLIYYSQIVNDFQKGDIAEGYSVSREKKESFPLTVTSAQKNPTAFYLCASSPRGGTQLLEQFFGPGTRLTVL.

V usage is TRBV10-2 and J usage is TRBJ2-1; TRBD1 agrees at 7 bases. CDR3 length: 15 residues. The V gene end was trimmed by 8 bases and the J gene end by 2 bases; junction bases not matched to a gene: 9. Germline assignment: CDR1 WSHSY and CDR2 SAAADI. CDR3 DNA: TGCGCCAGCCTTAAGACAGGGTTAACCTACAATGAGCAGTTCTTC. Translating it yields CASLKTGLTYNEQFF.

This clone was observed once. The rearrangement joins TRBV18 to TRBJ2-7, with D possibly being TRBD2 (5 bases). V dropped 6 bases and J dropped 0 bases, with 15 bases sitting between them. CDR3 size: 15 residues. CDR1 KGHSH and CDR2 LQKENI come from the germline V gene. CDR3 residues: CASSPMEDPSYEQYF. CDR3 nucleotide sequence: TGTGCCAGCTCGCCTATGGAGGACCCCTCCTACGAGCAGTACTTC.

The chain uses TRBV6-1 and TRBJ2-7; maybe TRBD2 (6 bases). Germline V lookup: CDR1 MNHNS, CDR2 SASEGT. V lost 2 bases and J lost 0, with 17 bases in between. The CDR3 extends over 17 amino acids. In DNA, the CDR3 is TGTGCCAGCAGTGAAAGTATGGGGGGTCTTAGCTCCTACGAGCAGTACTTC. Encoded protein: CASSESMGGLSSYEQYF.

This clone was seen a few times. This chain connects TRBV28 to TRBJ1-6; perhaps TRBD1 as D (6 bases). Trimming shortened V by 2 bases and J by 7 bases, and 9 bases separated the two germline ends. The CDR3 loop spans 14 amino acids. Germline V gene lookup returns CDR1 MDHEN and CDR2 SYDVKM. The CDR3 DNA reads as TGTGCCAGCAGTTTACCTACAGGGAATTCACCCCTCCACTTT. Its protein is CASSLPTGNSPLHF.

V usage is TRBV5-1 and J usage is TRBJ2-2; maybe TRBD2 (6 bases). The CDR3 is 14 residues long. The V gene's germline CDR1 is SGHRS and CDR2 YFSETQ. V lost 5 bases and J lost 1, with 9 bases in between. The CDR3 DNA reads TGCGCCAGCAGTTCAGCGGGGAACACCGGGGAGCTGTTTTTT. This gives the protein CASSSAGNTGELFF. Drawing the rest from reference TRBV5-1 and TRBJ2-2, the complete variable domain is KAGVTQTPRYLIKTRGQQVTLSCSPISGHRSVSWYQQTPGQGLQFLFEYFSETQRNKGNFPGRFSGRQFSNSRSEMNVSTLELGDSALYLCASSSAGNTGELFFGEGSRLTVL.

The V gene is TRBV2, the J gene TRBJ1-5; TRBD1 matches 11 bases. The V gene end was trimmed by 7 bases and the J gene end by 2 bases; junction bases not matched to a gene: 7. The length of the CDR3 is 16 residues. Germline lookup yields CDR1 SNHLY and CDR2 FYNNEI. This CDR3 is CASIGTGGLGNQPQHF. The CDR3, as DNA: TGTGCCAGCATAGGGACAGGGGGACTCGGCAATCAGCCCCAGCATTTT.

The chain uses TRBV25-1 and TRBJ1-2; D unresolved. CDR3 length equals 13 residues. The germline V and J ends were trimmed by 6 bases and 8 bases, with 16 bases remaining between them. Germline CDR1 is MGHDK and CDR2 is SYGVNS. CDR3 coding DNA: TGTGCCAGCAGCCACGGGCGATCAGGCGGCTACACCTTC. Its translation: CASSHGRSGGYTF.

The chain recombines TRBV30 with TRBJ2-7; tentative D call: TRBD2 (5 bases). Germline CDR1 is GTSNPN and CDR2 is SVGIG (reference sequence). This CDR3 comprises 14 residues. Trimming pared 2 bases from V and 0 bases from J, leaving 11 bases between. Here the CDR3 DNA reads TGTGCCTGGAGTCCTTACACTAGCTCCTACGAGCAGTACTTC. It specifies CAWSPYTSSYEQYF.

The J gene is TRBJ1-5, the V gene TRBV23-1, with 8 bases fitting TRBD1. TRBV23-1 is filed as an ORF, its function uncertain. V trimming: 2 bases; J trimming: 5 bases; junction bases outside the gene matches: 8. This CDR3 is 16 amino acids long. CDR3 DNA sequence: TGCGCCAGCAGTCAAACTCCACAGGGGGTTGATCAGCCCCAGCATTTT. Translating gives CASSQTPQGVDQPQHF.

This clone came up once. This sequence joins TRBV27 and TRBJ2-7; 7 bases agree with TRBD2. Trimming at V came to 2 bases and at J to 0 bases, leaving 4 bases not matched to a gene. The length of the CDR3 is 15 residues. CDR1 is MNHEY, CDR2 SMNVEV, per germline (reference sequence). CDR3 bases: TGTGCCAGCAGTTTAGGACTAGAAGTCTCCTACGAGCAGTACTTC. Its translation: CASSLGLEVSYEQYF.

The CDR3 loop reads CASYEQYF. CDR3 nucleotides: TGTGCCAGCTACGAGCAGTACTTC. The chain couples TRBV18 to TRBJ2-7; D not resolved. The V end lost 7 bases, the J end lost 5 bases, and 0 bases lay between the germline ends. In germline, CDR1 is KGHSH, CDR2 LQKENI. This CDR3 spans 8 amino acids.